This record concerns one T cell receptor (beta chain) sequence. Original data processing: It was from reference gene primer amplification that nucleated cell counts were estimated. Libraries were prepared by immunoSEQ multiplex PCR; TCRdb keeps only in-frame clonotypes and omits some of them. The V and J calls and clone size were taken over from that table, and D and trimming were inferred from the DNA. This table has almost 400,000 clones, 89% appearing once. The source of the sample is a study of blood T cell repertoires in COVID-19. This study enrolled people aged roughly 18 to 90 from about 26 US geographic areas. Among Cohort 3 donors, those recovered had two negative PCRs, clearance, or symptom resolution. The CDR3 extends over 17 amino acids. CDR1 and CDR2 (germline): SGHDN, FVKESK. The ends lost 4 bases at V and 7 bases at J; junction bases unmatched: 11.

This chain connects TRBV14 to TRBJ2-7; 15 positions match TRBD2. The source is a woman in her 30s who had recovered from COVID-19. Source material: PBMCs or T cells enriched from blood (not recorded which). The CDR3 protein is CASSPPGLAGGLGEQYF. DNA of the CDR3: TGTGCCAGCAGCCCCCCGGGACTAGCGGGGGGCCTGGGGGAGCAGTACTTC.